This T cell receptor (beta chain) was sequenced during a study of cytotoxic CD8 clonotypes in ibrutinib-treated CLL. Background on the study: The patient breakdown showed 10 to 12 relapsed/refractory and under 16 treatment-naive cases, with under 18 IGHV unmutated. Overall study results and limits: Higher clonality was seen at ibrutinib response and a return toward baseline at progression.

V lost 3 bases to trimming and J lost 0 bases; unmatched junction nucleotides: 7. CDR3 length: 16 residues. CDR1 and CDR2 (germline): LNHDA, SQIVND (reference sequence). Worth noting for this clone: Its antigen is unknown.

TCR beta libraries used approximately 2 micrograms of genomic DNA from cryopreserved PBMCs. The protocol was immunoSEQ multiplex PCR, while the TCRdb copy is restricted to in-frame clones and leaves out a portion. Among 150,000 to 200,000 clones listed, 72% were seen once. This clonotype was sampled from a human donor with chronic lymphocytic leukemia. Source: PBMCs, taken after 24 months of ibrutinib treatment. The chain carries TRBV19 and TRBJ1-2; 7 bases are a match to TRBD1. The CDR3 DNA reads TGTGCCAGTAGTATGCTTATTAGGGGGCCTAACTATGGCTACACCTTC. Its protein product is CASSMLIRGPNYGYTF.